The 14 T cell receptor beta chains in this list originate from one sample, sequenced in a study of blood T cell repertoires in COVID-19 (dated by TCRdb to 2020 to 2022). Library preparation employed the immunoSEQ multiplex PCR assay. TCRdb stores this immuneACCESS table with in-frame sequences only. Part of the clones is absent; in the studies checked, under half of the shortfall reflects unresolved V genes, and no reason is known for the rest. In this sample the table shows tens of thousands of clones, more than 75% of which occur a single time. Around 28% of the sample belongs to the ten largest clones. Sequencing used peripheral blood. These receptor sequences come from an elderly woman with active or convalescent COVID-19.

The chain uses TRBV4-2 and TRBJ2-3; 8 bases agree with TRBD1. The CDR3 runs 17 residues. The junction had 9 bases not matched to a gene; V was cut back by 0 bases and J by 4 bases. Germline CDR1 reads LGHNA; CDR2 reads YNFKEQ. DNA for the CDR3: TGTGCCAGCAGCCAAGATTTCGGCAGGGGGCTGGCAGATACGCAGTATTTT. Protein: CASSQDFGRGLADTQYF.

The gene calls are TRBV7-2 and TRBJ2-1, with a tentative D call TRBD2 (5 bases). In germline, CDR1 is SGHTA, CDR2 FQGNSA. The CDR3 runs to 15 residues. Trimming removed 1 base from V and 8 bases from J, with 15 bases in between. Here the CDR3 reads CASSLDPRGLDEQFF. The CDR3, as DNA: TGTGCCAGCAGCTTAGACCCACGGGGATTGGATGAGCAGTTCTTC.

This chain connects TRBV5-1 to TRBJ2-2, with 7 bases fitting TRBD1. Germline lookup yields CDR1 SGHRS and CDR2 YFSETQ. The CDR3 covers 18 residues. Trimming removed 4 bases from V and 0 bases from J; junction bases left unmatched: 12. DNA of the CDR3: TGCGCCAGCAGCCCCTTGGGAAGGGGGACAGCGAACACCGGGGAGCTGTTTTTT. Translated: CASSPLGRGTANTGELFF.

The chain recombines TRBV5-1 with TRBJ2-1, with 11 bases that match TRBD2. Germline V CDR1 and CDR2: SGHRS, YFSETQ. The V gene end was trimmed by 0 bases and the J gene end by 7 bases; junction bases not matched to a gene: 6. The CDR3 covers 16 residues. The CDR3 loop is CASSLDIAGGPNEQFF. DNA for the CDR3: TGCGCCAGCAGCTTGGATATAGCGGGGGGGCCGAATGAGCAGTTCTTC. Based on the CDR3 plus reference TRBV5-1 and TRBJ2-1, the full variable domain is KAGVTQTPRYLIKTRGQQVTLSCSPISGHRSVSWYQQTPGQGLQFLFEYFSETQRNKGNFPGRFSGRQFSNSRSEMNVSTLELGDSALYLCASSLDIAGGPNEQFFGPGTRLTVL.

V gene TRBV6-6 combines with J gene TRBJ2-2; tentatively, D is TRBD1 (6 bases). From germline, CDR1 is MNHNY and CDR2 SVGAGI (reference sequence). The CDR3 has 14 amino acids. The germline V and J ends were trimmed by 6 bases and 4 bases, with 12 bases remaining between them. The CDR3 coding sequence is TGTGCCAGCAGGCCGGACAGCTCCACCGGGGAGCTGTTTTTT. Translated, it gives CASRPDSSTGELFF.

CDR3 nucleotide sequence: TGTGCCAGCAGCCAGACAGGGGCAAACACCGGGGAGCTGTTTTTT. This translates into CASSQTGANTGELFF. The genes are TRBV9 and TRBJ2-2; 8 nucleotides line up with TRBD1. Germline V gives CDR1 SGDLS, CDR2 YYNGEE. This CDR3 spans 15 amino acids. The V segment lost 4 bases and the J segment 2 bases; nucleotides outside the gene matches: 4.

On this clone: The junction does not match germline at one end; this may be a read error. CDR3: CASSTLGQPNF. As DNA, the CDR3 is TGTGCCAGCAGCACCTTGGGACAGCCGAATTTT. This sequence joins TRBV9 and TRBJ2-3; 7 bases are shared with TRBD1. Germline loops: CDR1 SGDLS, CDR2 YYNGEE. CDR3 length equals 11 residues. The complete variable domain, with remaining parts taken from reference TRBV9 and TRBJ2-3, reads DSGVTQTPKHLITATGQRVTLRCSPRSGDLSVYWYQQSLDQGLQFLIQYYNGEERAKGNILERFSAQQFPDLHSELNLSSLELGDSALYFCASSTLGQPNFGPGTRLTVL.

This clone was seen a handful of times. The V and J genes are TRBV4-1 and TRBJ1-2; D is unresolved. This CDR3 comprises 15 residues. Germline V gene sequence: CDR1 MGHRA, CDR2 YSYEKL. The CDR3 protein is CPPRHDSRENYGYTF. The DNA for the CDR3 is TGCCCCCCCCGCCACGACTCCCGGGAGAACTATGGCTACACCTTC.

V gene TRBV7-2 combines with J gene TRBJ1-2; D unclear. The germline gives CDR1 SGHTA, CDR2 FQGNSA. The CDR3 runs to 15 residues. Trimming stripped 7 bases from V and 7 bases from J, with 22 bases between. The CDR3: CASNPRIEIRSGYTF. CDR3 coding DNA: TGTGCCAGCAACCCCCGAATCGAGATTCGGTCTGGCTACACCTTC.

This clone was seen just once. The chain joins TRBV7-9 to TRBJ2-5, with a tentative D call TRBD2 (6 bases). V lost 5 bases, J lost 3 bases, and 13 bases lay in between. The CDR3 length is 14 residues. Germline V gene lookup returns CDR1 SEHNR and CDR2 FQNEAQ (reference sequence). DNA of the CDR3: TGTGCCAGCAGCCAGACGCGGGGAAAAGAGACCCAGTACTTC. Translated: CASSQTRGKETQYF.

The gene calls are TRBV14 and TRBJ1-1, with TRBD1 identical over 9 bases. Germline V lookup: CDR1 SGHDN, CDR2 FVKESK. The V segment lost 1 base and the J segment 3 bases; nucleotides outside the gene matches: 6. There are 16 residues in the CDR3. The CDR3 nucleotides are TGTGCCAGCAGCCAAGTAACAGGGGGCAATGACACTGAAGCTTTCTTT. Residues: CASSQVTGGNDTEAFF.

The chain has TRBV5-1 and TRBJ2-3; TRBD2 matches 7 bases. Germline CDR1 SGHRS, CDR2 YFSETQ. V dropped 0 bases and J dropped 4; count of bases not matched to a gene: 11. CDR3 length equals 17 residues. The CDR3 region is CASSLEAGRGLADTQYF. CDR3 DNA sequence: TGCGCCAGCAGCTTGGAAGCGGGGAGGGGCTTGGCAGATACGCAGTATTTT.

This clone was observed once. The rearrangement joins TRBV5-4 to TRBJ2-3; 9 bases map to TRBD2. Germline-derived CDR1 and CDR2 are SGHNT and YYREEE (reference sequence). This CDR3 has 16 amino acids. V lost 3 bases, J lost 1 base, and 6 bases stayed unmatched. The CDR3 region is CASSSKRGAGTDTQYF. CDR3 sequence (DNA): TGTGCCAGCAGCTCAAAGCGGGGGGCCGGCACAGATACGCAGTATTTT.

Only one count was recorded for this clone. The chain joins TRBV6-5 to TRBJ1-1, with a tentative D call TRBD1 (5 bases). This CDR3 contains 13 residues. The V and J ends lost 2 bases and 3 bases respectively, with 7 bases between them. Germline CDR1 MNHEY, CDR2 SVGAGI. Here the CDR3 reads CASSYRQHTEAFF. The DNA of the CDR3 is TGTGCCAGCAGTTACAGACAGCACACTGAAGCTTTCTTT.